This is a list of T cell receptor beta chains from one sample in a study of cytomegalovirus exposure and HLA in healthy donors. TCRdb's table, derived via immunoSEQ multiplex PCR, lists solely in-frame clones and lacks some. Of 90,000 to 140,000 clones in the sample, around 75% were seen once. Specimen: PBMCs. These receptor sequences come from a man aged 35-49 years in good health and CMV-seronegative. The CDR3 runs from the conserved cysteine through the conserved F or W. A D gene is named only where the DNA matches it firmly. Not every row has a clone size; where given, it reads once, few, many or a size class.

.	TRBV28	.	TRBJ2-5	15	TGTGCCAGCAGTTTAGGGAGGGGGTACCAAGAGACCCAGTACTTC	CASSLGRGYQETQYF
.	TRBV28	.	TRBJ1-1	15	TGTGCCAGCAGTCCACTGGGGGGTGGGAACACTGAAGCTTTCTTT	CASSPLGGGNTEAFF
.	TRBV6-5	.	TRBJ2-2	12	TGTGCCAGTAGTTACGGTCAGAGGGAGCTGTTTTTT	CASSYGQRELFF
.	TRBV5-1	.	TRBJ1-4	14	TGCGCCAGCAGCTTGGACAGGGCTGGTGGAAAACTGTTTTTT	CASSLDRAGGKLFF
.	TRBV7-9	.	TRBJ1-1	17	TGTGCCAGCAGCCCCACTGGGGCAGGGCTTACGTTGGCTGAAGCTTTCTTT	CASSPTGAGLTLAEAFF
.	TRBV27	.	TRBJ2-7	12	TGTGCCAGCAGTCAGGCGGGTTACGAGCAGTACTTC	CASSQAGYEQYF
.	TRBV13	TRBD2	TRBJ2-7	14	TGTGCCAGCAGCTTACTAGCGGGCTCCTACGAGCAGTACTTC	CASSLLAGSYEQYF
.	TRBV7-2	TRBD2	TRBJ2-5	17	TGTGCCAGCAGCTTACCATACCAACTAGCGGAGCAAGAGACCCAGTACTTC	CASSLPYQLAEQETQYF
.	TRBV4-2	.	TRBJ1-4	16	TGTGCCAGCAGCCAAGAAGAGCGACCGGCTAATGAAAAACTGTTTTTT	CASSQEERPANEKLFF
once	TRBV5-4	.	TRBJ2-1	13	TGTGCCAGCAGCCAGGGACTGGGGAATGAGCAGTTCTTC	CASSQGLGNEQFF
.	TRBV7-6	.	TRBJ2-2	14	TGTGCCAGCGGAACAGGCGCGAACACCGGGGAGCTGTTTTTT	CASGTGANTGELFF
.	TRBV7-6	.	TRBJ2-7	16	TGTACCAGCAGCTTAGCGGCGGGGAACCCCTCCTACGAGCAGTACTTC	CTSSLAAGNPSYEQYF
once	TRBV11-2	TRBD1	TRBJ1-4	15	TGTGCCAGCAGGGAGGACAGGACAACTAATGAAAAACTGTTTTTT	CASREDRTTNEKLFF
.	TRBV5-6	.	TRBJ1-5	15	TGTGCCAGCAGCCGGGAGGGGGTTGGCAATCAGCCCCAGCATTTT	CASSREGVGNQPQHF
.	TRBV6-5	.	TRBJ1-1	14	TGTGCCAGCAGTCTCCTAACGCGTAGCACTGAAGCTTTCTTT	CASSLLTRSTEAFF
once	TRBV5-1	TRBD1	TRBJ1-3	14	TGCGCCAGCAGCTTGGGGACAGGAACGGACACCATATATTTT	CASSLGTGTDTIYF
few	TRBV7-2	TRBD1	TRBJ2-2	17	TGTGCCAGCAGCTTGGGTATGGGACAGGGAAGCACCGGGGAGCTGTTTTTT	CASSLGMGQGSTGELFF
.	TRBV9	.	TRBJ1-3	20	TGTGCCAGCAGCGTACCCCTTTTTGTGAGGCGGGACGTCTCTGGAAACACCATATATTTT	CASSVPLFVRRDVSGNTIYF
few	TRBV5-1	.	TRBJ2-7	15	TGCGCCAGCAGCTTTAGGCCAGGGACATCCTACGAGCAGTACTTC	CASSFRPGTSYEQYF
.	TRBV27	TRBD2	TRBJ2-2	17	TGTGCCAGCAGTTTCCCTCTAGCGGGGGGGCACACCGGGGAGCTGTTTTTT	CASSFPLAGGHTGELFF
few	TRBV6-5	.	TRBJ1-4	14	TGTGCCAGCAGTTACGCGGGTACTAATGAAAAACTGTTTTTT	CASSYAGTNEKLFF
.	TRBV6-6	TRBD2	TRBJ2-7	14	TGTGCCAGCGAGACTAGCGGGCGCTCCTACGAGCAGTACTTC	CASETSGRSYEQYF
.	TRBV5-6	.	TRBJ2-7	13	TGTGCCAGCAACGAAAACTCCGAGTTCGAGCAGTACTTC	CASNENSEFEQYF
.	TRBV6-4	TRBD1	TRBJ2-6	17	TGTGCCAGCAGTGCCTTGACAGGGGGCGCTGGGGCCAACGTCCTGACTTTC	CASSALTGGAGANVLTF
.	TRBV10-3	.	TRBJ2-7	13	TGTGCCATCAGTGAAACAGGGTACTACGAGCAGTACTTC	CAISETGYYEQYF
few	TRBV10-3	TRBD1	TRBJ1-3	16	TGTGCCATCAGCGAAACACAGGGGGTCTCTGGAAACACCATATATTTT	CAISETQGVSGNTIYF
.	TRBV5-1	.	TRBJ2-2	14	TGCGCCAGCAGCGACTACCCGAACACCGGGGAGCTGTTTTTT	CASSDYPNTGELFF
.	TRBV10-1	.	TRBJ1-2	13	TGCGCCAGCAGTGAGAACGGGAACTATGGCTACACCTTC	CASSENGNYGYTF